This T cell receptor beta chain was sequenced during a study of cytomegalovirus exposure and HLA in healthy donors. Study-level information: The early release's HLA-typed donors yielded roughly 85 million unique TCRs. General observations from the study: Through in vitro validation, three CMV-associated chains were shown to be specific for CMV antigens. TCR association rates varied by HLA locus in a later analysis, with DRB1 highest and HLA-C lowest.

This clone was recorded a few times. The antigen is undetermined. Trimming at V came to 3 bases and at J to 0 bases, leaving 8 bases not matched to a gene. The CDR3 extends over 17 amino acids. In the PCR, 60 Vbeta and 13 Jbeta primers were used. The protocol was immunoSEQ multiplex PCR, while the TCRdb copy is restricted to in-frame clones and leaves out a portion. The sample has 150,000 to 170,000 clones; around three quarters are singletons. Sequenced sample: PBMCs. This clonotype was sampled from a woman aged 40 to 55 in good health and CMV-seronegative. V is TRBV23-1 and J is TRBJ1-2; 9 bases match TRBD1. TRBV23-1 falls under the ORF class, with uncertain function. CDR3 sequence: CASSHPDRGNTNYGYTF. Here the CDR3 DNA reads TGCGCCAGCAGTCACCCCGACAGGGGGAATACTAACTATGGCTACACCTTC.